One T cell receptor beta chain is described in this entry. It lacks a known antigen. One base away there is no much larger clone; base qualities are not given. TCR beta CDR3 regions were sequenced from DNA using the immunoSEQ hsTCRbeta Kit. Regarding the original processing steps: The ImmunoSEQ Analyzer was used to analyse the TCR sequencing data. T cell clonality was defined as 1 minus Pielou's evenness computed on productive rearrangements. The inverse Simpson index, applied to productive templates, was used to measure T cell diversity. T cell density was TCR beta template counts normalized to usable DNA, estimated by amplifying and sequencing housekeeping genes. TCR metrics were compared across histologic stages using two-sided Kruskal-Wallis tests. TCRdb obtained this table from immuneACCESS and retained in-frame rearrangements with V and J assigned. These tables miss some clones; where compared with another copy, unresolved V genes account for less than half of the shortfall, and the remainder is unexplained. V, J and clone size derive from that table, while D and trimming were established from the DNA sequence. The sample yields more than 7,500 clones; more than 80% were counted once. 2.5% to 3% of the sample belongs to the ten largest clones.

Including cysteine and phenylalanine, the CDR3 has 14 amino acids. This entry keeps only the CDR3 DNA: 42 bases, framed from base 1. CDR1 SEHNR and CDR2 FQNEAQ were looked up in the germline V gene (reference sequence). V trim: 1 base; J trim: 7 bases; unmatched bases: 5. The source of the sample is a study of immune evolution from preneoplasia to lung adenocarcinoma (dated by TCRdb to 2020 to 2022). Context from the whole study: HLA loss of heterozygosity was observed in approximately 7%, 15% and 30% of AIS, MIA and ADC lesions, respectively, and was not observed in any AAH lesions. Immune contexture across lung adenocarcinoma precursors and invasive adenocarcinoma was profiled using immune gene expression, TCR sequencing and multiplex immunofluorescence. According to the study, more than 100 samples were used for TCR sequencing. Resected precursor lesions (AAH, AIS, MIA) and invasive adenocarcinomas were compared against paired morphologically normal lung tissue. A total of approximately 56 patients contributed TCR sequencing data. The overall cohort comprised 53 patients with pulmonary nodules who underwent surgical resection. Class I HLA alleles were inferred from exome data with POLYSOLVER, and allele-specific HLA loss was detected with LOHHLA. Sample size was determined by specimen availability and not by a prior power calculation. The immune data were integrated with whole exome sequencing and methylation data from the same cohort of nodules.

Resection was performed on patients in Japan or China between the mid-2010s and the late 2010s. Two lung cancer pathologists independently confirmed the histologic diagnosis of each case on H&E slides. Macro-dissection after pathologic assessment enriched premalignant or tumor cells for nucleic acid extraction. The AllPrep DNA/RNA FFPE Kit was used to isolate DNA from FFPE tissue. On the study overall, not on this receptor specifically: Normal lung had the highest top T cell clone frequencies, which appeared to decline progressively from AAH through AIS, MIA and invasive adenocarcinoma. The findings reflected association rather than direct causation, and larger cohorts with long-term follow-up and longitudinal biopsies were considered necessary. KRAS-mutant nodules showed the highest T cell clonality compared with EGFR-mutant or double wild-type lesions. Because all patients came from Japan and China, whether the findings apply to Western populations was uncertain. Clonality was highest in normal lung, while later-stage lesions appeared to show lower clonality but higher T cell density and diversity.

Material for sequencing was FFPE lung adenocarcinoma in situ tissue. The cell subset or site label, as the study defines it: preinvasive adenocarcinoma in situ (AIS). The chain is made from TRBV7-9 and TRBJ2-3; TRBD2 agrees with 7 junctional bases. The TCR sequence derives from a person in their 70s with lung adenocarcinoma. The CDR3 sequence is CASSLGTSGYTQYF. The DNA is TGTGCCAGCAGCTTAGGGACTAGTGGTTATACGCAGTATTTT.